The next 28 T cell receptor beta chains were all read from a single sample in a study of T cell repertoires in cytomegalovirus infection. TCRdb reanalysed the reads using MiXCR and keeps one entry per CDR3 protein. The sample records about 570,000 distinct CDR3 sequences, 40% being singletons. Which antigens these TCRs recognize remains unknown. The sample here was cultured PBMCs, taken from culture after CMV antigen stimulation. The receptor source for this set is a human donor in good health (CMV status not recorded). Some clones in this sample may be carry-over from other donors' samples.

The chain couples TRBV11-2 to TRBJ2-3, with D unresolved. Germline-derived CDR1 and CDR2 are SGHAT and FQNNGV. V was clipped by 3 bases and J by 2 bases, with 12 bases between them. CDR3 length: 15 amino acids. Here the CDR3 DNA reads TGTGCCAGCAGCTTGTCCCTAGGCCTCACAGATACGCAGTATTTT. It encodes CASSLSLGLTDTQYF.

The genes are TRBV5-1 and TRBJ1-3; D is possibly TRBD1 (5 bases). The CDR3 consists of 16 residues. Germline loops: CDR1 SGHRS, CDR2 YFSETQ. Deletions cut 0 bases from V and 4 bases from J, with 14 bases between. The CDR3: CASSLGTTGGGNTIYF. DNA of the CDR3: TGCGCCAGCAGCTTGGGGACCACAGGAGGCGGAAACACCATATATTTT.

The rearrangement links TRBV12-3 or TRBV12-4 to TRBJ1-1; the D is unclear. Trimming cost V 7 bases and J 7 bases, with 13 bases left between them. CDR3 length equals 12 residues. CDR3 region: CASTFPGNEAFF. The CDR3, as DNA: TGTGCCAGCACCTTCCCTGGGAATGAAGCTTTCTTT.

The V call is TRBV6-5, the J call TRBJ2-3, with 7 positions matching TRBD2. The CDR3 is 14 residues long. After removal of 7 bases from V and 2 bases from J, the junction contained 6 bases not matched to a gene. Germline CDR1 and CDR2: MNHEY and SVGAGI. The CDR3 sequence is CASKGTTYTDTQYF. CDR3 bases: TGTGCCAGCAAGGGGACTACATACACAGATACGCAGTATTTT.

The CDR3 here is CASSLGGVSSYEQYF. CDR3 sequence (DNA): TGTGCCAGCAGCTTAGGAGGGGTGAGCTCCTACGAGCAGTACTTC. J is TRBJ2-7 and V is TRBV7-2; D may be TRBD1 or TRBD2 (5 bases each). V was cut by 1 base and J by 0 bases, with 10 bases left in between. Germline loops: CDR1 SGHTA, CDR2 FQGNSA. This CDR3 is 15 amino acids long.

This clonotype has more than one count but fewer than ten. The chain recombines TRBV2 with TRBJ1-5; D is unresolved. There are 17 residues in the CDR3. The germline gives CDR1 SNHLY, CDR2 FYNNEI. The V gene lost 4 bases and the J gene lost 2 bases, with 18 bases spanning the gap. The CDR3 region is CASSVMNRVFGNQPQHF. DNA for the CDR3: TGTGCCAGCAGTGTTATGAATAGGGTGTTCGGCAATCAGCCCCAGCATTTT.

CDR3 in DNA: TGTGCCAGCACCGCTCCCGGGACTAGCGGGAGGATTGGGACAGATACGCAGTATTTT. Its protein is CASTAPGTSGRIGTDTQYF. This chain connects TRBV2 to TRBJ2-3; 15 bases are a match to TRBD2. The J segment lost 3 bases and the V segment lost 7 bases, leaving 14 bases of the junction unmatched. The CDR3 length is 19 residues. Germline values: CDR1 SNHLY, CDR2 FYNNEI.

This clonotype came up many times. The chain employs TRBV7-6 and TRBJ1-1, with no clear D. With 3 bases removed from V and 5 bases from J, the gap between germline ends came to 10 bases. The CDR3 is 13 amino acids. Germline values: CDR1 SGHVS, CDR2 FNYEAQ. CDR3: CASSFLIGTEAFF. The CDR3 coding sequence is TGTGCCAGCAGCTTTTTGATCGGGACTGAAGCTTTCTTT.

This clonotype appeared a few times. CDR3 residues: CAISVVEGGEQYF. CDR3 bases: TGTGCCATCAGTGTAGTCGAGGGCGGCGAGCAGTACTTC. The chain employs TRBV10-3 and TRBJ2-7; TRBD2 is a possible D gene (5 bases). This CDR3 has 13 amino acids. CDR1 is ENHRY, CDR2 SYGVKD, per germline. The V gene lost 4 bases and the J gene lost 6 bases, with 13 bases spanning the gap.

This chain links TRBV7-6 with TRBJ1-5; D uncertain. Germline V gives CDR1 SGHVS, CDR2 FNYEAQ. CDR3 length: 13 amino acids. Trimming shortened V by 2 bases and J by 5 bases, and 7 bases separated the two germline ends. CDR3: CASSLFPDQPQHF. In DNA form, the CDR3 reads TGTGCCAGCAGCTTATTCCCGGATCAGCCCCAGCATTTT.

In its sample, this clonotype was seen a few times. This rearrangement joins TRBV7-2 to TRBJ2-7; D might be TRBD1 or TRBD2, each matching 6 bases. Trimming removed 5 bases at V and 7 bases at J, with 21 bases between. This CDR3 has 15 amino acids. Germline CDR1 SGHTA, CDR2 FQGNSA. CDR3 in DNA: TGTGCCAGCAGCCCCCGACTAGGGGGAGTGGGGGAGCAGTACTTC. Its translation is CASSPRLGGVGEQYF.

Ten or more counts support this clonotype. V is TRBV7-2 and J is TRBJ1-2; no clear D gene. The CDR3 loop spans 11 amino acids. The germline gives CDR1 SGHTA, CDR2 FQGNSA. V was clipped by 5 bases and J by 7 bases, with 8 bases between them. For the CDR3, the DNA is TGTGCCAGCAGCCCGCTTGGTGGCTACACCTTC. Translating gives CASSPLGGYTF.

This clonotype was detected a few times. This chain joins TRBV11-2 and TRBJ2-7, with a possible D match to TRBD2 (5 bases). Germline CDR1 reads SGHAT; CDR2 reads FQNNGV. Trimming removed 3 bases at V and 6 bases at J, with 15 bases between. The CDR3 contains 14 residues. CDR3 DNA sequence: TGTGCCAGCAGCTTGGAATTGTCCCGGGGCGAGCAGTACTTC. Translating it yields CASSLELSRGEQYF.

There are a few counts of this clonotype. The chain couples TRBV7-2 to TRBJ2-7; D remains ambiguous. The germline V and J ends were trimmed by 5 bases and 5 bases, with 19 bases remaining between them. Germline-derived CDR1 and CDR2 are SGHTA and FQGNSA. This CDR3 region has 15 residues. CDR3 protein: CASSELVPSWDEQYF. The CDR3 DNA sequence: TGTGCCAGCAGCGAGTTGGTCCCCTCGTGGGACGAGCAGTACTTC.

To note about this clonotype: A much larger clone lies one base from this, so it may be a read error. The chain joins TRBV2 to TRBJ2-7; no firm D call. V dropped 6 bases and J dropped 2 bases, with 5 bases sitting between them. Germline V gives CDR1 SNHLY, CDR2 FYNNEI. The CDR3 spans 11 residues. The CDR3 sequence: CASRYAYEQYF. The CDR3 nucleotides are TGTGCCAGCAGATACGCCTACGAGCAGTACTTC.

The chain links TRBV20-1 to TRBJ2-7, with TRBD2 identical over 9 bases. The trim removed 2 bases at V and 2 bases at J, leaving 16 bases unmatched. Per germline, CDR1 DFQATT and CDR2 SNEGSKA (reference sequence). The CDR3 is made up of 18 amino acids. CDR3 bases: TGCAGTGCTAGACTGCAGGCTAGCGGGGCCTTAATACCCTACGAGCAGTACTTC. Translated: CSARLQASGALIPYEQYF.

This chain connects TRBV28 to TRBJ1-6, with D perhaps matching TRBD1 (5 bases). CDR1 and CDR2 from the germline V gene are MDHEN and SYDVKM. This CDR3 is built from 18 residues. Trimming took off 4 bases at V and 2 bases at J, with 18 bases between the two ends. CDR3 DNA sequence: TGTGCCAGCAGTTCTCCCCCAGGGAGACAGACCTATAATTCACCCCTCCACTTT. Amino acids: CASSSPPGRQTYNSPLHF. The whole variable domain, filled in from reference TRBV28 and TRBJ1-6, reads DVKVTQSSRYLVKRTGEKVFLECVQDMDHENMFWYRQDPGLGLRLIYFSYDVKMKEKGDIPEGYSVSREKKERFSLILESASTNQTSMYLCASSSPPGRQTYNSPLHFGNGTRLTVT.

This clonotype was detected only a few times. This rearrangement joins TRBV6-2 or TRBV6-3 to TRBJ2-2; the D gene could be TRBD1 or TRBD2 (5 bases each). The germline V gene encodes CDR1 MNHEY and CDR2 SVGEGT. This CDR3 is built from 16 residues. V dropped 6 bases and J dropped 4 bases, with 18 bases sitting between them. In DNA, the CDR3 is TGTGCCAGCAGAGGAAGATTACTAGGGGCCACCGGGGAGCTGTTTTTT. Translation: CASRGRLLGATGELFF.

There are a few counts of this clonotype. This chain links TRBV7-2 with TRBJ1-4, with a tentative D call TRBD1 (5 bases). The V gene's germline CDR1 is SGHTA and CDR2 FQGNSA. V was trimmed by 3 bases and J by 5 bases, leaving 16 bases between them. The CDR3 spans 16 residues. DNA for the CDR3: TGTGCCAGCAGCTTGTCCTTCGGGGCAGGGAATGAAAAACTGTTTTTT. It encodes CASSLSFGAGNEKLFF. The whole variable domain, filled in from reference TRBV7-2 and TRBJ1-4, reads GAGVSQSPSNKVTEKGKDVELRCDPISGHTALYWYRQSLGQGLEFLIYFQGNSAPDKSGLPSDRFSAERTGGSVSTLTIQRTQQEDSAVYLCASSLSFGAGNEKLFFGSGTQLSVL.

This clonotype was seen more than once but under ten times. The chain combines TRBV7-8 with TRBJ1-5; D is unclear. Trimming cost V 1 base and J 4 bases, with 8 bases left between them. The CDR3 loop spans 14 amino acids. Germline loops: CDR1 SGHVS, CDR2 FQNEAQ. This CDR3 reads CASSLGRTNQPQHF. CDR3 in DNA: TGTGCCAGCAGCTTAGGACGGACGAATCAGCCCCAGCATTTT.

CDR3 protein: CSARDQRNQETQYF. The CDR3 DNA follows: TGCAGTGCTAGAGATCAGAGGAACCAAGAGACCCAGTACTTC. The chain carries TRBV20-1 and TRBJ2-5; no firm D call. The CDR3 contains 14 residues. Trimming took off 0 bases at V and 0 bases at J, with 8 bases between the two ends. Germline CDR1 is DFQATT and CDR2 is SNEGSKA (reference sequence).

This clonotype was counted a few times. J is TRBJ2-7 and V is TRBV12-3 or TRBV12-4; D could derive from TRBD1 or TRBD2 (7 bases each). Trimming stripped 3 bases from V and 4 bases from J, with 19 bases between. The CDR3 runs 16 residues. The CDR3 region has the DNA TGTGCCAGCAGTTTTGTCCCCAGGGGGGGGGTTTACGAGCAGTACTTC. This sequence encodes CASSFVPRGGVYEQYF.

This clonotype has a handful of counts. The J gene is TRBJ2-1, the V gene TRBV28, with D possibly matching TRBD1 (5 bases). The CDR3 length is 11 residues. Germline CDR1 and CDR2: MDHEN and SYDVKM. Trimming shortened V by 5 bases and J by 10 bases, and 9 bases separated the two germline ends. The CDR3 nucleotides read TGTGCCAGCAGTCTACGACAGGAGCAGTTCTTC. It translates to CASSLRQEQFF.

This rearrangement joins TRBV7-2 to TRBJ2-1, with D unclear. The germline gives CDR1 SGHTA, CDR2 FQGNSA. The V end lost 3 bases, the J end lost 9 bases, and 9 bases lay between the germline ends. The CDR3 totals 12 residues. The CDR3 nucleotides are TGTGCCAGCAGCTTGATCGGAACTGAGCAGTTCTTC. Encoded protein: CASSLIGTEQFF.

The chain carries TRBV6-2 or TRBV6-3 and TRBJ1-5; weak D call: TRBD1 (5 bases). CDR3 length: 14 residues. The V gene lost 2 bases and the J gene lost 4 bases, with 9 bases spanning the gap. Germline assignment: CDR1 MNHEY and CDR2 SVGEGT. This chain's CDR3 is CASSYMSGNQPQHF. CDR3 sequence (DNA): TGTGCCAGCAGTTACATGTCAGGGAATCAGCCCCAGCATTTT.

There are a few counts of this clonotype. The chain combines TRBV7-9 with TRBJ2-3; a possible D gene is TRBD2 (5 bases). V shed 3 bases and J shed 2 bases, with 12 bases lying between them. The CDR3 runs 15 residues. Germline V gene sequence: CDR1 SEHNR, CDR2 FQNEAQ (reference sequence). The CDR3 sequence is CASSFIAHPTDTQYF. For the CDR3, the DNA is TGTGCCAGCAGCTTTATAGCGCATCCCACAGATACGCAGTATTTT. The full variable domain, in which reference TRBV7-9 and TRBJ2-3 provide the parts outside the CDR3, is DTGVSQNPRHKITKRGQNVTFRCDPISEHNRLYWYRQTLGQGPEFLTYFQNEAQLEKSRLLSDRFSAERPKGSFSTLEIQRTEQGDSAMYLCASSFIAHPTDTQYFGPGTRLTVL.

V and J are TRBV29-1 and TRBJ1-1, with 9 nucleotides matching TRBD1. The germline CDR1 and CDR2 sequences are SQVTM and ANQGSEA. CDR3 size: 16 residues. Trimming removed 4 bases from V and 5 bases from J; junction bases left unmatched: 14. CDR3 residues: CSVADYTGGWGTEAFF. Written as DNA, the CDR3 is TGCAGCGTTGCCGACTATACAGGGGGCTGGGGTACTGAAGCTTTCTTT.

The chain has TRBV27 and TRBJ2-3, with TRBD2 matching 8 bases. The CDR3 is 16 amino acids. Losses at the gene ends were 2 bases for V and 4 bases for J; bases not matched to a gene: 8. Germline V gene sequence: CDR1 MNHEY, CDR2 SMNVEV (reference sequence). The CDR3 reads CASSLAASGSPDTQYF. In nucleotides, the CDR3 is TGTGCCAGCAGTTTAGCGGCTAGCGGGTCTCCAGATACGCAGTATTTT.